This passage covers 27 T cell receptor beta chains from one sample sequenced in a study of identifying expanded T cells in peripheral blood. Sequenced by immunoSEQ multiplex PCR; TCRdb stores in-frame clones only, minus some. The sample lists about 81,000 clones, roughly 84% occurring once. Sequenced sample: blood. The receptors here all came from a person aged 18-70 years in good health.

The rearrangement links TRBV4-1 to TRBJ1-5, with D uncertain. Germline V lookup: CDR1 MGHRA, CDR2 YSYEKL. This CDR3 is 15 amino acids long. V lost 0 bases and J lost 3, with 9 bases in between. The CDR3 reads CASSQEGVVNQPQHF. In DNA, the CDR3 is TGCGCCAGCAGCCAAGAGGGAGTTGTCAATCAGCCCCAGCATTTT.

Written as DNA, the CDR3 is TGCAGCCCCCTCCGGGAGGAAAGCTCCTACGAGCAGTACTTC. Encoded protein: CSPLREESSYEQYF. This rearrangement joins TRBV29-1 to TRBJ2-7, with 7 bases that match TRBD2. Germline CDR1 and CDR2: SQVTM and ANQGSEA. Unmatched junction bases numbered 10, after V lost 8 bases and J lost 0 bases. CDR3 length: 14 residues.

The chain recombines TRBV27 with TRBJ2-1, with 9 positions matching TRBD1. V dropped 5 bases and J dropped 0; count of bases not matched to a gene: 5. Germline V lookup: CDR1 MNHEY, CDR2 SMNVEV (reference sequence). This CDR3 has 16 amino acids. CDR3 in amino acids: CASSPPTGGSYNEQFF. The CDR3 nucleotides read TGTGCCAGCAGTCCCCCGACAGGGGGCTCCTACAATGAGCAGTTCTTC.

This clone was seen just once. This chain joins TRBV28 and TRBJ2-7; 8 bases fit TRBD1. The CDR3 loop spans 18 amino acids. V was clipped by 4 bases and J by 7 bases; unmatched bases: 21. Germline V gives CDR1 MDHEN, CDR2 SYDVKM. CDR3 DNA sequence: TGTGCCAGCAGTTCAGGGACAGGTTGGGCCGCCAAGGCGCGGGAGCAGTACTTC. Translation gives CASSSGTGWAAKAREQYF.

The J gene is TRBJ2-1, the V gene TRBV19, with 12 bases lining up with TRBD2. The CDR3 runs to 15 residues. Trimming at V came to 5 bases and at J to 9 bases, leaving 8 bases not matched to a gene. CDR1 and CDR2 from the germline V gene are LNHDA and SQIVND (reference sequence). CDR3 DNA: TGTGCCAGTAGTGTGACTAGCGGGAGTCAGGGTGAGCAGTTCTTC. It translates to CASSVTSGSQGEQFF.

The chain recombines TRBV18 with TRBJ2-7; D remains unclear. CDR3 length: 12 residues. From germline, CDR1 is KGHSH and CDR2 LQKENI. Trimming removed 5 bases at V and 6 bases at J, with 11 bases between. This chain's CDR3 is CASSLGVVEQYF. The CDR3 DNA sequence: TGTGCCAGCTCATTGGGTGTGGTCGAGCAGTACTTC.

The CDR3, as DNA: TGTGCCAGCAGCTTAATGACAGGGGTGAACACTGAAGCTTTCTTT. It yields the protein CASSLMTGVNTEAFF. The chain links TRBV7-3 to TRBJ1-1; TRBD1 matches 8 bases. The CDR3 has 15 residues. V shed 1 base, J shed 0 bases, and the junction held 1 base outside the gene matches. Germline CDR1 and CDR2: SGHTA and FQGTGA.

The CDR3 region has the DNA TGTGCCAGCAGGATCTCCAGGGTACTTCAATCTGAAGCTTTCTTT. Amino acids: CASRISRVLQSEAFF. The rearrangement uses TRBV28 and TRBJ1-1, with D possibly being TRBD1 (5 bases). V lost 6 bases and J lost 6, with 20 bases in between. The CDR3 length is 15 residues. Germline V gene lookup returns CDR1 MDHEN and CDR2 SYDVKM. Using reference TRBV28 and TRBJ1-1 for the parts outside the CDR3, the full variable domain is DVKVTQSSRYLVKRTGEKVFLECVQDMDHENMFWYRQDPGLGLRLIYFSYDVKMKEKGDIPEGYSVSREKKERFSLILESASTNQTSMYLCASRISRVLQSEAFFGQGTRLTVV.

The J gene is TRBJ2-7, the V gene TRBV6-1, with D tentatively TRBD2 (5 bases). Germline V gene sequence: CDR1 MNHNS, CDR2 SASEGT. The V and J ends lost 1 base and 7 bases respectively, with 8 bases between them. The CDR3 length is 12 residues. The CDR3 DNA sequence: TGTGCCAGCAGTGAAGGGCCGGGGGAGCAGTACTTC. This codes for CASSEGPGEQYF.

The rearrangement uses TRBV7-9 and TRBJ1-2; D not certain. The CDR3 is 12 amino acids. V shed 1 base and J shed 7 bases, with 7 bases lying between them. Germline V lookup: CDR1 SEHNR, CDR2 FQNEAQ (reference sequence). CDR3 residues: CASSLDGPGYTF. The CDR3, as DNA: TGTGCCAGCAGCTTAGATGGACCTGGCTACACCTTC.

As regards this clone: In the same sample, other DNA sequences code for this CDR3. The chain combines TRBV5-6 with TRBJ1-2; D might be TRBD1 (6 bases). The CDR3 runs to 13 residues. V lost 4 bases, J lost 2 bases, and 9 bases lay in between. In germline, CDR1 is SGHDT, CDR2 YYEEEE. CDR3 nucleotide sequence: TGTGCCAGCAGCCCAGACAGGAACTATGGCTACACCTTC. Its protein product is CASSPDRNYGYTF.

The chain combines TRBV6-1 with TRBJ1-4; no reliable D call. The CDR3 sequence is 10 residues long. Germline-derived CDR1 and CDR2 are MNHNS and SASEGT. Trimming took 8 bases from V and 7 from J, leaving 5 bases between them. CDR3 nucleotides: TGTGCCAGCCAGTCTGAAAAACTGTTTTTT. It translates to CASQSEKLFF.

The V and J genes are TRBV7-9 and TRBJ2-2; D gene unclear. This CDR3 spans 14 amino acids. Germline V lookup: CDR1 SEHNR, CDR2 FQNEAQ (reference sequence). Trimming removed 1 base from V and 5 bases from J, with 8 bases in between. CDR3 sequence (DNA): TGTGCCAGCAGCTTAGGTGGTGGAACCGGGGAGCTGTTTTTT. This encodes CASSLGGGTGELFF.

This clone has just one count. The chain's CDR3 is CASSLVLTTSGIYEQYF. The CDR3 nucleotides read TGTGCCAGCAGTTTGGTCTTGACGACTAGCGGGATTTACGAGCAGTACTTC. The chain carries TRBV28 and TRBJ2-7; 11 bases fit TRBD2. V dropped 3 bases and J dropped 4; count of bases not matched to a gene: 11. Per germline, CDR1 MDHEN and CDR2 SYDVKM. The CDR3 covers 17 residues.

CDR3 DNA sequence: TGTGCCAGCAGCTTAGGGCGGGACCAAGGTGGCTACACCTTC. Protein sequence: CASSLGRDQGGYTF. V and J are TRBV7-6 and TRBJ1-2; a weak D match, TRBD1 (5 bases). The germline V gene encodes CDR1 SGHVS and CDR2 FNYEAQ. V was shortened by 1 base and J by 7 bases, with 13 bases between the two germline ends. The CDR3 spans 14 residues.

The CDR3 is CASSPPGTGTGGYTF. For the CDR3, the DNA is TGTGCCAGCAGTCCCCCCGGGACAGGGACAGGGGGCTACACCTTC. The chain carries TRBV28 and TRBJ1-2; 9 nucleotides line up with TRBD1. This CDR3 region has 15 residues. V dropped 5 bases and J dropped 8; count of bases not matched to a gene: 12. Germline values: CDR1 MDHEN, CDR2 SYDVKM.

The chain is built from TRBV10-1 and TRBJ2-4; 10 bases are a match to TRBD1. Trimming took 0 bases from V and 0 from J; bases not matched to a gene: 11. The CDR3 is 20 residues long. CDR1 is WNHNN, CDR2 SYGVQD, per germline (reference sequence). CDR3 in DNA: TGCGCCAGCAGTGAGTCCCCCCGGGACAGGGGATTCGTAGCCAAAAACATTCAGTACTTC. Translated, it gives CASSESPRDRGFVAKNIQYF.

The V call is TRBV5-1, the J call TRBJ2-2; 11 bases line up with TRBD2. This CDR3 region has 16 residues. The germline V gene encodes CDR1 SGHRS and CDR2 YFSETQ. V was pared by 0 bases and J by 3 bases, with 1 base of the junction left unmatched. CDR3 residues: CASSLEGLADTGELFF. For the CDR3, the DNA is TGCGCCAGCAGCTTGGAGGGACTAGCGGACACCGGGGAGCTGTTTTTT.

This clone has just a few counts. This chain connects TRBV7-2 to TRBJ2-3, with D unresolved. Germline V gene data show CDR1 as SGHTA and CDR2 as FQGNSA. The ends were cut back, 1 base at V and 0 bases at J, with 11 bases in the middle. This CDR3 is built from 16 residues. The CDR3, as DNA: TGTGCCAGCAGCTTAGGAGCAGCGCGAAGCACAGATACGCAGTATTTT. Amino acids: CASSLGAARSTDTQYF.

CDR3 bases: TGTGCCAGCAGCTTAGACGGGAGGGAAGAGACCCAGTACTTC. Protein product: CASSLDGREETQYF. The chain joins TRBV7-9 to TRBJ2-5; 8 positions match TRBD2. Germline CDR1 is SEHNR and CDR2 is FQNEAQ (reference sequence). Losses at the gene ends were 1 base for V and 3 bases for J; bases not matched to a gene: 1. The CDR3 consists of 14 residues.

This clone was recorded once. The V gene is TRBV11-3, the J gene TRBJ2-2; 12 bases line up with TRBD2. In germline, CDR1 is SGHNT, CDR2 YENEEA. V was pared by 1 base and J by 4 bases, with 7 bases of the junction left unmatched. CDR3 size: 18 residues. CDR3 sequence: CASSLALAGGPITGELFF. CDR3 nucleotide sequence: TGTGCCAGCAGCTTAGCCCTAGCGGGAGGGCCGATCACCGGGGAGCTGTTTTTT.

The V and J genes are TRBV28 and TRBJ2-7; tentatively, D is TRBD1 (6 bases). Deletions cut 5 bases from V and 3 bases from J, with 23 bases between. Germline V gene data show CDR1 as MDHEN and CDR2 as SYDVKM. The CDR3 contains 17 residues. This chain's CDR3 is CASSPSFGLGAFYEQYF. In DNA, the CDR3 is TGTGCCAGCAGTCCCTCTTTTGGACTGGGGGCTTTCTACGAGCAGTACTTC. Filled out from reference TRBV28 and TRBJ2-7, the complete variable domain reads DVKVTQSSRYLVKRTGEKVFLECVQDMDHENMFWYRQDPGLGLRLIYFSYDVKMKEKGDIPEGYSVSREKKERFSLILESASTNQTSMYLCASSPSFGLGAFYEQYFGPGTRLTVT.

The chain recombines TRBV6-5 with TRBJ2-1, with a tentative D call TRBD1 (6 bases). The CDR3 covers 16 residues. The V gene lost 2 bases and the J gene lost 0 bases, with 11 bases spanning the gap. The germline V gene encodes CDR1 MNHEY and CDR2 SVGAGI. This CDR3 is CASSYLLDSSYNEQFF. The CDR3 bases are TGTGCCAGCAGTTACCTCCTGGACAGCTCCTACAATGAGCAGTTCTTC.

The V gene is TRBV5-1, the J gene TRBJ2-7, with D perhaps matching TRBD1 (7 bases). The CDR3 extends over 12 amino acids. Germline V gene lookup returns CDR1 SGHRS and CDR2 YFSETQ. The ends were cut back, 4 bases at V and 12 bases at J, with 17 bases in the middle. Written as DNA, the CDR3 is TGCGCCAGCAGCACTGGACAGGCGGGGCCGTACTTC. It translates to CASSTGQAGPYF.

The chain recombines TRBV28 with TRBJ1-2; D not resolved. Germline V gene lookup returns CDR1 MDHEN and CDR2 SYDVKM. Deletions cut 3 bases from V and 6 bases from J, with 11 bases between. The CDR3 covers 13 residues. CDR3 sequence reads: CASSLGIKDGYTF. Here the CDR3 DNA reads TGTGCCAGCAGTTTGGGAATAAAGGATGGCTACACCTTC.

The genes are TRBV12-5 and TRBJ1-2; D gene ambiguous. CDR3 length equals 13 residues. Germline values: CDR1 LGHNT, CDR2 FRNRAP. V was cut by 1 base and J by 8 bases, with 11 bases left in between. The CDR3: CASGLAADQGYTF. The CDR3 nucleotides read TGTGCTAGTGGTTTGGCGGCGGACCAAGGCTACACCTTC. The full variable domain, in which reference TRBV12-5 and TRBJ1-2 provide the parts outside the CDR3, is DARVTQTPRHKVTEMGQEVTMRCQPILGHNTVFWYRQTMMQGLELLAYFRNRAPLDDSGMPKDRFSAEMPDATLATLKIQPSEPRDSAVYFCASGLAADQGYTFGSGTRLTVV.

This rearrangement joins TRBV2 to TRBJ1-4, with TRBD1 matching 7 bases. Germline trimming cut 6 bases from V and 8 bases from J; bases unmatched to any gene: 3. Germline values: CDR1 SNHLY, CDR2 FYNNEI. The CDR3 length is 12 residues. In DNA, the CDR3 is TGTGCCAGCAGGGGACAGACGGAAAAACTGTTTTTT. This gives the protein CASRGQTEKLFF.